The clone carrying this T cell receptor beta chain has only one observation. What it binds is not known. Germline values: CDR1 SGHDT, CDR2 YYEEEE. The V segment lost 4 bases and the J segment 3 bases; nucleotides outside the gene matches: 15. The CDR3 loop spans 17 amino acids. These data belong to a study of glioma-infiltrating T cells. Study conclusions and caveats: Non-neoplastic patients had below-expected tissue-blood divergence, while all gliomas exceeded expectation. Very few CDR3 sequences were shared between tissue and blood.

Amplification of TCR alpha and beta CDR3 regions from RNA used iRepertoire nested multiplex PCR. For one-step reverse transcription and amplification, about 90-450 ng of tissue mRNA or PBMC total RNA was used. Via MiXCR, TCRdb re-called the multiplex PCR reads, giving one row per CDR3 protein. The table shows tens of thousands of distinct CDR3 sequences, with about 23% occurring only once. Sequencing used glioma tissue, nonneoplastic brain tissue, or PBMCs (not recorded which). The chain recombines TRBV5-6 with TRBJ2-7; 8 nucleotides line up with TRBD2. The TCR sequence derives from a human donor with low-grade glioma or glioblastoma, undergoing nonglioma brain surgery, or in good health (not recorded which). CDR3 loop: CASSRISAREEIYEQYF. CDR3 nucleotides: TGTGCCAGCAGCCGAATATCTGCGCGGGAGGAAATCTACGAGCAGTACTTC.